These 8 T cell receptor beta chains share one sample of origin, sequenced in a study of blood T cell repertoires in COVID-19. Profiled with immunoSEQ multiplex PCR; TCRdb holds only in-frame clones, not every one. The table includes approximately 300,000 clones, 90% detected once. Material for sequencing was peripheral blood. These TCRs come from a woman in her 30s with COVID-19, enrolled during active disease.

A few counts support this clone. CDR3 amino acids: CASSEALTVQETQYF. CDR3 DNA: TGTGCCAGCAGTGAAGCGCTGACAGTCCAAGAGACCCAGTACTTC. This sequence joins TRBV6-1 and TRBJ2-5; the D gene is possibly TRBD1 (5 bases). V was cut by 0 bases and J by 1 base, with 9 bases left in between. The V gene's germline CDR1 is MNHNS and CDR2 SASEGT. CDR3 length: 15 amino acids.

The rearrangement uses TRBV30 and TRBJ1-5; the match to TRBD1 covers 11 bases. Germline trimming cut 3 bases from V and 6 bases from J; bases unmatched to any gene: 4. The germline V gene encodes CDR1 GTSNPN and CDR2 SVGIG (reference sequence). The CDR3 is made up of 14 amino acids. In nucleotides, the CDR3 is TGTGCCTGGAGCCCGGGACAGGGGGTTCAGCCCCAGCATTTT. Translated: CAWSPGQGVQPQHF.

The V gene is TRBV24-1, the J gene TRBJ2-7; 8 bases are shared with TRBD1. Trimming removed 3 bases from V and 3 bases from J; junction bases left unmatched: 0. The CDR3 sequence is 13 residues long. Germline values: CDR1 KGHDR, CDR2 SFDVKD. In DNA form, the CDR3 reads TGTGCCACCAGTGATGACAGGGGCTACGAGCAGTACTTC. It is translated as CATSDDRGYEQYF.

The chain combines TRBV6-4 with TRBJ1-3; 8 nucleotides agree with TRBD1. CDR1 is MRHNA, CDR2 SNTAGT, per germline. The CDR3 covers 16 residues. Germline trimming cut 4 bases from V and 8 bases from J; bases unmatched to any gene: 13. Here the CDR3 DNA reads TGTGCCAGCAGTGCCTTGCAGGGACAGGCCCCCCACACCATATATTTT. Translating it yields CASSALQGQAPHTIYF.

The J gene is TRBJ1-1, the V gene TRBV5-1; D unclear. Germline-derived CDR1 and CDR2 are SGHRS and YFSETQ. Trimming stripped 1 base from V and 0 bases from J, with 7 bases between. The CDR3 extends over 14 amino acids. CDR3 nucleotide sequence: TGCGCCAGCAGCTTGCAGATCATGAACACTGAAGCTTTCTTT. Translation: CASSLQIMNTEAFF. Full variable domain (remainder filled in from reference TRBV5-1 and TRBJ1-1): KAGVTQTPRYLIKTRGQQVTLSCSPISGHRSVSWYQQTPGQGLQFLFEYFSETQRNKGNFPGRFSGRQFSNSRSEMNVSTLELGDSALYLCASSLQIMNTEAFFGQGTRLTVV.

The rearrangement links TRBV5-1 to TRBJ2-1; possible D gene TRBD2, 6 bases. Per the germline V gene, CDR1 is SGHRS and CDR2 is YFSETQ. Trimming pared 4 bases from V and 7 bases from J, leaving 24 bases between. The CDR3 totals 17 residues. CDR3 residues: CASSAGVLRPRGNEQFF. For the CDR3, the DNA is TGCGCCAGCAGCGCCGGTGTTTTGAGGCCCCGGGGGAATGAGCAGTTCTTC.

V and J are TRBV3-1 (or the pseudogene TRBV3-2) and TRBJ2-2; 14 bases are a match to TRBD2. Trimming removed 4 bases from V and 8 bases from J; junction bases left unmatched: 3. Per the germline V gene, CDR1 is LGHDT and CDR2 is YNNKEL (reference sequence). The CDR3 is 15 residues long. The CDR3: CASSPGLAGVGELFF. As DNA, the CDR3 is TGTGCCAGCAGCCCGGGACTAGCGGGAGTAGGGGAGCTGTTTTTT.

The chain employs TRBV2 and TRBJ2-6, with D maybe TRBD2 (6 bases). The CDR3 is 17 residues long. Germline V gene lookup returns CDR1 SNHLY and CDR2 FYNNEI. V lost 5 bases to trimming and J lost 0 bases, with 14 bases between them. In DNA, the CDR3 is TGTGCCAGCAGTAGGGACTTAAGGAGCTCTGGGGCCAACGTCCTGACTTTC. This sequence encodes CASSRDLRSSGANVLTF.